The present T cell receptor beta chain was sequenced within a study of T cell repertoires in cytomegalovirus infection. Study context: Public TCR beta signatures provided an indication of both CMV infection and a matching HLA type.

Remarks on this clonotype: Antigen: not known.

MiXCR, run by TCRdb on the reads, gives a single entry per CDR3 protein. The sample carries about 320,000 distinct CDR3 sequences, more than 8% recorded once. Points from the study as a whole: Adding up the frequency of public TCR beta families identified people who carried CMV plus the relevant HLA. What dominated the ex vivo response were HLA-C-restricted CMV-specific TCR beta clonotypes.

Sequencing used PBMCs. This TCR was recovered from a human donor in good health (CMV status not recorded). Some clones in this sample may be carry-over from other donors' samples.

The CDR3 sequence: CASSAGAREKLFF. As DNA, the CDR3 is TGTGCCAGCAGCGCGGGGGCGAGAGAAAAACTGTTTTTT. The chain links TRBV7-4 to TRBJ1-4; maybe TRBD1 (6 bases). V dropped 5 bases and J dropped 8 bases, with 12 bases sitting between them. CDR3 length equals 13 residues. Germline CDR1 SGHVT, CDR2 SQSDAQ.